These 23 T cell receptor beta chains were sequenced from one sample in a study of radiotherapy plus CTLA-4 blockade in lung cancer. Profiling relied on immunoSEQ multiplex PCR, and the TCRdb table lists in-frame clones only, not all of them. The sample includes under 95,000 clones, 70% to 85% of them seen just once. The sequencing used peripheral blood, collected from a patient treated with radiotherapy plus ipilimumab. These receptors were collected from a human donor with non-small cell lung cancer who had stable disease on radiotherapy plus ipilimumab.

This rearrangement joins TRBV7-9 to TRBJ2-7, with D hard to call. V was trimmed by 0 bases and J by 2 bases, leaving 11 bases between them. This CDR3 comprises 15 residues. Germline V gives CDR1 SEHNR, CDR2 FQNEAQ (reference sequence). CDR3 DNA sequence: TGTGCCAGCAGCTTAGCGCTGGTAGAGACCTACGAGCAGTACTTC. It is translated as CASSLALVETYEQYF.

The V gene is TRBV28, the J gene TRBJ1-5, with D possibly being TRBD1 (6 bases). Germline V gene data show CDR1 as MDHEN and CDR2 as SYDVKM. Trimming pared 4 bases from V and 6 bases from J, leaving 13 bases between. The CDR3 is 14 amino acids. The CDR3 nucleotides read TGTGCCAGCAGTTACAGGGTCGATAGTCAGCCCCAGCATTTT. As protein: CASSYRVDSQPQHF.

This sequence joins TRBV2 and TRBJ1-4, with D perhaps TRBD1 (6 bases). V gave up 6 bases and J gave up 7 bases, with 12 bases separating them. The CDR3 is made up of 13 amino acids. Germline values: CDR1 SNHLY, CDR2 FYNNEI. This CDR3 reads CASSTRGGEKLFF. The CDR3 DNA follows: TGTGCCAGCAGCACCAGGGGAGGTGAAAAACTGTTTTTT.

This clone was observed a few times. V gene TRBV6-6 combines with J gene TRBJ1-2, with 8 bases fitting TRBD1. Germline assignment: CDR1 MNHNY and CDR2 SVGAGI (reference sequence). The CDR3 length is 13 residues. V gave up 4 bases and J gave up 6 bases; unmatched junction bases: 4. CDR3: CASSWGQANGYTF. The CDR3 DNA reads TGTGCCAGCAGTTGGGGACAGGCGAATGGCTACACCTTC.

The gene calls are TRBV6-1 and TRBJ2-7; D uncertain. In germline, CDR1 is MNHNS, CDR2 SASEGT. The CDR3 loop spans 10 amino acids. The V end lost 3 bases, the J end lost 3 bases, and 0 bases lay between the germline ends. DNA for the CDR3: TGTGCCAGCAGTGACTACGAGCAGTACTTC. It yields the protein CASSDYEQYF.

This clone was seen only once. CDR3 sequence (DNA): TGTGCCAGCAGTTTTCTAGCGGGGGGCTACGAGCAGTACTTC. Translating it yields CASSFLAGGYEQYF. The genes are TRBV28 and TRBJ2-7; TRBD2 matches 11 bases. Trimming took 3 bases from V and 3 from J; bases not matched to a gene: 1. Germline loops: CDR1 MDHEN, CDR2 SYDVKM. The CDR3 is 14 residues long.

The chain uses TRBV19 and TRBJ2-7, with D possibly matching TRBD2 (6 bases). This CDR3 has 16 residues. V lost 6 bases and J lost 4, with 22 bases in between. From germline, CDR1 is LNHDA and CDR2 SQIVND (reference sequence). The CDR3 reads CASRNEGGELPYEQYF. As DNA, the CDR3 is TGTGCCAGTAGAAATGAAGGAGGGGAGTTACCGTACGAGCAGTACTTC. Based on the CDR3 plus reference TRBV19 and TRBJ2-7, the full variable domain is DGGITQSPKYLFRKEGQNVTLSCEQNLNHDAMYWYRQDPGQGLRLIYYSQIVNDFQKGDIAEGYSVSREKKESFPLTVTSAQKNPTAFYLCASRNEGGELPYEQYFGPGTRLTVT.

V is TRBV7-8 and J is TRBJ2-5, with 7 nucleotides matching TRBD2. Germline-derived CDR1 and CDR2 are SGHVS and FQNEAQ. Losses at the gene ends were 5 bases for V and 6 bases for J; bases not matched to a gene: 15. The CDR3 length is 16 residues. CDR3 nucleotide sequence: TGTGCCAGCAGCCCCGTGGGCGGGAGCTACGGTCAGACCCAGTACTTC. Translation gives CASSPVGGSYGQTQYF.

This clone was counted only a few times. The V and J genes are TRBV7-9 and TRBJ2-3; 7 bases map to TRBD1. The germline gives CDR1 SEHNR, CDR2 FQNEAQ (reference sequence). The CDR3 totals 16 residues. The V and J ends lost 4 bases and 2 bases, in that order; junction bases with no gene match: 9. The CDR3 is CASSSGFGTATDTQYF. The CDR3 coding sequence is TGTGCCAGCAGCTCTGGTTTTGGGACAGCCACAGATACGCAGTATTTT. Using reference TRBV7-9 and TRBJ2-3 for the parts outside the CDR3, the full variable domain is DTGVSQNPRHKITKRGQNVTFRCDPISEHNRLYWYRQTLGQGPEFLTYFQNEAQLEKSRLLSDRFSAERPKGSFSTLEIQRTEQGDSAMYLCASSSGFGTATDTQYFGPGTRLTVL.

As to this clone: An end of the junction does not agree with germline; a read error may underlie this. J is TRBJ2-2 and V is TRBV6-5; D might be TRBD1 or TRBD2, each matching 5 bases. This CDR3 has 15 amino acids. Germline CDR1 and CDR2: MNHEY and SVGAGI. DNA for the CDR3: TGTGCCAGCAGTTACTACGGGGCGAATACCGGGGAGCTGTTTTTT. Translation gives CASSYYGANTGELFF.

V and J are TRBV19 and TRBJ2-2; D possibly matches TRBD1 or TRBD2 (5 bases each). CDR3 length: 17 residues. Trimming left V 5 bases short and J 4 bases short, with 20 bases between. Germline lookup yields CDR1 LNHDA and CDR2 SQIVND (reference sequence). The CDR3 region has the DNA TGTGCCAGTAGTTTTTCCGGGACGCCCATGGGCACCGGGGAGCTGTTTTTT. Protein product: CASSFSGTPMGTGELFF.

The gene calls are TRBV6-6 and TRBJ2-7; TRBD1 matches at 10 bases. This CDR3 region has 12 residues. J was trimmed by 3 bases and V by 8 bases; bases with no gene match: 1. Germline CDR1 reads MNHNY; CDR2 reads SVGAGI (reference sequence). The CDR3 here is CASRDRGYEQYF. The CDR3 DNA sequence: TGTGCCAGCCGGGACAGGGGCTACGAGCAGTACTTC.

The chain recombines TRBV11-1 with TRBJ1-2; D ambiguous. The CDR3 covers 14 residues. V shed 4 bases and J shed 7 bases, with 16 bases lying between them. Germline V gives CDR1 SGHAT, CDR2 FQDESV (reference sequence). Written as DNA, the CDR3 is TGTGCCAGCAGCTGGGGTCGGACCCAAGCTGGCTACACCTTC. This gives the protein CASSWGRTQAGYTF.

The J gene is TRBJ2-7, the V gene TRBV30; TRBD2 matches 12 bases. The germline V gene has CDR1 GTSNPN and CDR2 SVGIG (reference sequence). The V segment lost 2 bases and the J segment 9 bases; nucleotides outside the gene matches: 5. This CDR3 has 13 amino acids. CDR3 sequence: CAWSPSGREGQYF. For the CDR3, the DNA is TGTGCCTGGAGTCCTAGCGGGAGGGAGGGGCAGTACTTC. Looking up the rest from reference TRBV30 and TRBJ2-7 gives the full variable domain: SQTIHQWPATLVQPVGSPLSLECTVEGTSNPNLYWYRQAAGRGLQLLFYSVGIGQISSEVPQNLSASRPQDRQFILSSKKLLLSDSGFYLCAWSPSGREGQYFGPGTRLTVT.

J is TRBJ2-7 and V is TRBV5-1; D is unresolved. The CDR3 has 15 amino acids. Trimming removed 0 bases from V and 0 bases from J, with 10 bases in between. Germline V gene sequence: CDR1 SGHRS, CDR2 YFSETQ. The DNA for the CDR3 is TGCGCCAGCAGCTTGGCCGAGGTCGCCTCCTACGAGCAGTACTTC. It translates to CASSLAEVASYEQYF.

This sequence joins TRBV5-1 and TRBJ2-6, with 8 bases fitting TRBD2. CDR3 length: 16 amino acids. Trimming at V came to 4 bases and at J to 2 bases, leaving 5 bases not matched to a gene. Germline assignment: CDR1 SGHRS and CDR2 YFSETQ. The CDR3 nucleotides read TGCGCCAGCAGCCCCCGGGGGGGGCCTGGGGCCAACGTCCTGACTTTC. It encodes CASSPRGGPGANVLTF.

The chain employs TRBV28 and TRBJ2-6; tentative D call: TRBD2 (6 bases). V gave up 3 bases and J gave up 3 bases, with 12 bases separating them. CDR3 length: 16 amino acids. In germline, CDR1 is MDHEN, CDR2 SYDVKM. The CDR3 region has the DNA TGTGCCAGCAGTTTGGGGCAGGGAGGTGGGGCCAACGTCCTGACTTTC. Its protein is CASSLGQGGGANVLTF.

The V call is TRBV2, the J call TRBJ2-2, with TRBD2 identical over 11 bases. CDR1 SNHLY and CDR2 FYNNEI come from the germline V gene. The CDR3 is 15 residues long. V was clipped by 6 bases and J by 7 bases; unmatched bases: 7. CDR3 nucleotides: TGTGCCAGCAGGTTACTAGCGGGGGAAGGCGGGGAGCTGTTTTTT. Translation gives CASRLLAGEGGELFF.

The chain recombines TRBV27 with TRBJ1-5, with D tentatively TRBD1 (5 bases). This CDR3 region has 15 residues. Germline V gene lookup returns CDR1 MNHEY and CDR2 SMNVEV (reference sequence). Trimming removed 6 bases from V and 2 bases from J, with 14 bases in between. The CDR3 region has the DNA TGTGCCAGCAGCCTTTTATCCAGGGGCAATCAGCCCCAGCATTTT. As protein: CASSLLSRGNQPQHF.

The chain carries TRBV5-1 and TRBJ1-1; D remains ambiguous. The V end lost 0 bases, the J end lost 5 bases, and 11 bases lay between the germline ends. Germline CDR1 and CDR2: SGHRS and YFSETQ. The CDR3 sequence is 14 residues long. The CDR3 reads CASSLAVAATEAFF. The CDR3 region has the DNA TGCGCCAGCAGCTTGGCCGTCGCAGCAACTGAAGCTTTCTTT. Looking up the rest from reference TRBV5-1 and TRBJ1-1 gives the full variable domain: KAGVTQTPRYLIKTRGQQVTLSCSPISGHRSVSWYQQTPGQGLQFLFEYFSETQRNKGNFPGRFSGRQFSNSRSEMNVSTLELGDSALYLCASSLAVAATEAFFGQGTRLTVV.

This chain connects TRBV9 to TRBJ2-2; no clear D gene. The germline gives CDR1 SGDLS, CDR2 YYNGEE. The ends were cut back, 6 bases at V and 1 base at J, with 10 bases in the middle. The CDR3 is 14 amino acids. CDR3 sequence: CASNPGRNTGELFF. The CDR3 DNA follows: TGTGCCAGCAATCCCGGACGGAACACCGGGGAGCTGTTTTTT.

The rearrangement joins TRBV18 to TRBJ1-5, with 11 positions matching TRBD1. The CDR3 has 18 amino acids. V shed 3 bases and J 1 base; nucleotides not matched to a gene: 8. The germline gives CDR1 KGHSH, CDR2 LQKENI. CDR3 loop: CASSPGGQGAYSNQPQHF. As DNA, the CDR3 is TGTGCCAGCTCACCCGGTGGACAGGGGGCGTACAGCAATCAGCCCCAGCATTTT.

V usage is TRBV27 and J usage is TRBJ2-2; 15 nucleotides match TRBD2. J lost 6 bases, V lost 5 bases, and 10 bases had no gene match. The germline V gene encodes CDR1 MNHEY and CDR2 SMNVEV (reference sequence). This CDR3 has 18 amino acids. CDR3 sequence: CASSKAGLAGGKAGELFF. CDR3 nucleotide sequence: TGTGCCAGCAGTAAAGCGGGACTAGCGGGAGGAAAGGCCGGGGAGCTGTTTTTT.